The 20 T cell receptor beta chains listed next were all sequenced from one sample in a study of breast tumors, draining lymph nodes, adjacent tissues. TCRdb reanalysed the multiplex PCR reads using MiXCR and keeps one entry per CDR3 protein. The sample has about 80,000 distinct CDR3 sequences; approximately 20% are singletons. Breast cancer patients provided tissue from their axillary draining lymph nodes. The sample comprised axillary lymph node tissue. All receptors derive from a female donor with breast cancer. Some clones in this sample may be carry-over from other donors' samples.

Notes on this clonotype: This could be a read error, since a much larger clone is one nucleotide away. The chain combines TRBV4-3 with TRBJ1-2; 7 bases are a match to TRBD1. Trimming at V came to 4 bases and at J to 2 bases, leaving 16 bases not matched to a gene. Germline V CDR1 and CDR2: LGHNA, YSLEER. This CDR3 region has 18 residues. This CDR3 is CASSPSPGQWAINYGYTF. CDR3 DNA sequence: TGCGCCAGCAGCCCGTCGCCGGGACAGTGGGCTATCAACTATGGCTACACCTTC.

The chain joins TRBV6-2 or TRBV6-3 to TRBJ2-1; TRBD2 matches 13 bases. The CDR3 covers 17 residues. Germline V gives CDR1 MNHEY, CDR2 SVGEGT. With 2 bases clipped from V and 10 bases from J, the junction kept 11 bases outside the gene matches. DNA for the CDR3: TGTGCCAGCAGTTACCTCGGACTAGCGGGAGAGGAGAACGAGCAGTTCTTC. Translation gives CASSYLGLAGEENEQFF.

This clonotype was recorded many times. The chain carries TRBV6-5 and TRBJ2-7; 9 bases match TRBD1. Germline V gene sequence: CDR1 MNHEY, CDR2 SVGAGI. V trimming: 5 bases; J trimming: 0 bases; junction bases outside the gene matches: 2. The CDR3 totals 14 residues. The CDR3 protein is CASSEQGASYEQYF. In DNA form, the CDR3 reads TGTGCCAGCAGTGAACAGGGGGCCTCCTACGAGCAGTACTTC.

This clonotype was observed many times. The CDR3 loop is CASSLTSGSGRETQYF. In DNA form, the CDR3 reads TGTGCCAGCAGCCTGACTAGCGGGAGCGGGAGAGAGACCCAGTACTTC. This chain joins TRBV7-2 and TRBJ2-5; 12 nucleotides match TRBD2. Trimming cost V 5 bases and J 4 bases; bases outside gene matches: 8. Germline V gives CDR1 SGHTA, CDR2 FQGNSA. CDR3 length: 16 amino acids.

As to this clonotype: A much larger clone differs by one base, so this may be a read error. The chain employs TRBV9 and TRBJ2-5; D is possibly TRBD1 or TRBD2 (5 bases each). This CDR3 contains 16 residues. V was cut by 6 bases and J by 4 bases, with 22 bases left in between. CDR1 and CDR2 from the germline V gene are SGDLS and YYNGEE. CDR3 region: CASIRGSTGTGETQYF. The CDR3 coding sequence is TGTGCCAGCATCCGGGGATCGACCGGGACGGGAGAGACCCAGTACTTC.

This clonotype was recorded at least ten times. The rearrangement joins TRBV20-1 to TRBJ2-5, with 10 bases matching TRBD2. Germline-derived CDR1 and CDR2 are DFQATT and SNEGSKA (reference sequence). CDR3 length equals 16 residues. The ends lost 0 bases at V and 4 bases at J; junction bases unmatched: 8. CDR3 region: CSARDASGSGGETQYF. In nucleotides, the CDR3 is TGCAGTGCTAGAGATGCTAGCGGGAGCGGTGGAGAGACCCAGTACTTC.

With respect to this clonotype: One end of the junction is discordant with germline, which a read error may explain. V and J are TRBV20-1 and TRBJ2-1; TRBD2 matches at 9 bases. Germline lookup yields CDR1 DFQATT and CDR2 SNEGSKA (reference sequence). The CDR3 has 14 amino acids. The CDR3 nucleotides read TGCGGTGCTGGCGGGAGGGCCAGTGGCAATGAGCAGTTCTTC. Residues: CGAGGRASGNEQFF.

This clonotype occurred many times. The chain is built from TRBV5-5 and TRBJ2-5; tentatively, D is TRBD2 (5 bases). Germline lookup yields CDR1 SGHKS and CDR2 YYEKEE (reference sequence). V lost 4 bases and J 5 bases, leaving 9 bases between the germline ends. The CDR3 runs 12 residues. The CDR3 protein is CASSMTTETQYF. In nucleotides, the CDR3 is TGTGCCAGCAGCATGACTACGGAGACCCAGTACTTC.

V and J are TRBV4-1 and TRBJ1-5; no firm D call. The germline V gene encodes CDR1 MGHRA and CDR2 YSYEKL. This CDR3 is 16 amino acids long. V lost 1 base and J lost 0, with 10 bases in between. The CDR3 coding sequence is TGCGCCAGCAGCCAAGGTTTAGCGTATAGCAATCAGCCCCAGCATTTT. Its translation is CASSQGLAYSNQPQHF.

This clonotype showed up many times. V is TRBV6-2 or TRBV6-3 and J is TRBJ2-3, with TRBD1 matching over 7 bases. This CDR3 contains 15 residues. V lost 5 bases to trimming and J lost 0 bases; unmatched junction nucleotides: 5. Looked up from germline, CDR1 is MNHEY and CDR2 is SVGEGT. This CDR3 reads CASSRQGFSTDTQYF. The CDR3 DNA is TGTGCCAGCAGTCGACAGGGCTTTAGCACAGATACGCAGTATTTT.

Of note for this clonotype: A much more abundant neighbour one base away suggests this may be a read error. No conserved phenylalanine or tryptophan ends this CDR3, so it is likely a read error. The chain carries TRBV7-8 and TRBJ2-2, with 13 bases lining up with TRBD2. V shed 11 bases and J 4 bases; nucleotides not matched to a gene: 10. Germline loops: CDR1 SGHVS, CDR2 FQNEAQ. There are 16 residues in the CDR3. The CDR3 sequence is CAGGGGLAGSTGELFS. The CDR3 bases are TGTGCCGGCGGGGGGGGACTAGCGGGAAGCACCGGGGAGCTGTTTTCT.

This clonotype was found many times. The rearrangement uses TRBV5-1 and TRBJ2-2; weak D call: TRBD1 (5 bases). CDR1 is SGHRS, CDR2 YFSETQ, per germline. Between the trimmed V and J ends, which lost 1 base and 7 bases, there was a span of 8 bases. CDR3 length equals 13 residues. CDR3 amino acids: CASSLRGHGELFF. CDR3 coding DNA: TGCGCCAGCAGCTTGAGGGGCCACGGGGAGCTGTTTTTT.

The chain has TRBV28 and TRBJ2-3; D gene ambiguous. From germline, CDR1 is MDHEN and CDR2 SYDVKM. Trimming took 10 bases from V and 0 from J, leaving 11 bases between them. The CDR3 contains 13 residues. CDR3 in DNA: TGTGCCACTCTTGACCCTAGCACAGATACGCAGTATTTT. This codes for CATLDPSTDTQYF.

The rearrangement uses TRBV12-3 or TRBV12-4 and TRBJ2-2; 9 bases fit TRBD2. V shed 6 bases and J 4 bases; nucleotides not matched to a gene: 9. The CDR3 is 16 amino acids. CDR3 sequence: CASRSGGRVGTGELFF. CDR3 coding DNA: TGTGCCAGCAGATCTGGCGGGAGGGTTGGCACCGGGGAGCTGTTTTTT.

This clonotype came up many times. The chain has TRBV19 and TRBJ2-3; 9 bases are a match to TRBD2. Germline V gene sequence: CDR1 LNHDA, CDR2 SQIVND (reference sequence). The CDR3 sequence is 15 residues long. J lost 2 bases, V lost 6 bases, and 6 bases had no gene match. The CDR3 DNA reads TGTGCCAGTAGCCATAGCGGGAGTGACACAGATACGCAGTATTTT. It encodes CASSHSGSDTDTQYF.

As DNA, the CDR3 is TGTGCCTGGAGCAAGGGGGACAGGGACCAAGAGACCCAGTACTTC. It translates to CAWSKGDRDQETQYF. The V and J genes are TRBV30 and TRBJ2-5; 9 bases fit TRBD1. Germline CDR1 and CDR2: GTSNPN and SVGIG (reference sequence). The junction had 5 bases not matched to a gene; V was cut back by 3 bases and J by 0 bases. The length of the CDR3 is 15 residues.

Worth noting for this clonotype: Possible read error: a much larger clone is one base away. Because it lacks the conserved phenylalanine or tryptophan at the end, this CDR3 is likely a read error. This chain connects TRBV7-3 to TRBJ2-2; the D gene is possibly TRBD2 (6 bases). Per the germline V gene, CDR1 is SGHTA and CDR2 is FQGTGA. V lost 0 bases and J 4 bases, leaving 6 bases between the germline ends. The CDR3 runs 14 residues. The CDR3 here is CASSLTAGTGELFL. The DNA of the CDR3 is TGTGCCAGCAGCTTAACAGCGGGCACCGGGGAGCTGTTTCTT.

This clonotype was counted ten times or more. V and J are TRBV3-1 and TRBJ1-6; D is undetermined. The germline V and J ends were trimmed by 3 bases and 9 bases, with 6 bases remaining between them. From germline, CDR1 is LGHDT and CDR2 YNNKEL (reference sequence). The CDR3 is 12 residues long. CDR3: CASSQEGSPLHF. Here the CDR3 DNA reads TGTGCCAGCAGCCAGGAGGGTTCACCCCTCCACTTT.

This clonotype was seen at least ten times. The rearrangement uses TRBV14 and TRBJ2-5; D unresolved. Germline V lookup: CDR1 SGHDN, CDR2 FVKESK. Trimming took off 2 bases at V and 1 base at J, with 8 bases between the two ends. The CDR3 consists of 14 residues. The DNA of the CDR3 is TGTGCCAGCAGCCAAAGGCGCCCCCAAGAGACCCAGTACTTC. Translated, it gives CASSQRRPQETQYF.

There are many counts of this clonotype. This sequence joins TRBV19 and TRBJ2-3, with 7 bases lining up with TRBD2. After removal of 0 bases from V and 3 bases from J, the junction contained 21 bases not matched to a gene. CDR1 and CDR2 from the germline V gene are LNHDA and SQIVND (reference sequence). This CDR3 contains 21 residues. The CDR3: CASSIDPMGGRASGRTDTQYF. The CDR3 DNA is TGTGCCAGTAGTATAGATCCGATGGGCGGCAGGGCTAGCGGACGGACAGATACGCAGTATTTT.